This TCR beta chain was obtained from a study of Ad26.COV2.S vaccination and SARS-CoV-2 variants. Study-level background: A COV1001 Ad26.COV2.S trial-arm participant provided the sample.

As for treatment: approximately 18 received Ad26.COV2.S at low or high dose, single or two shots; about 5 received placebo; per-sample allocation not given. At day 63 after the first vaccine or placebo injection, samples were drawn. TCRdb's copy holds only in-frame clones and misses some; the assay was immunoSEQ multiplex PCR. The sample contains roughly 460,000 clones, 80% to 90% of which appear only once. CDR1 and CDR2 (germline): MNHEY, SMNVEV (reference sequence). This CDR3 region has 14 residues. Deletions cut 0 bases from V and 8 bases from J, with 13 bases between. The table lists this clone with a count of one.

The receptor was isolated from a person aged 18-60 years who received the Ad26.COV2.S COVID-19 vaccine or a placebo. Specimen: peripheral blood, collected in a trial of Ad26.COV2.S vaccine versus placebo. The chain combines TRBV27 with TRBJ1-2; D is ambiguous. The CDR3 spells CASSLSLMMGGYTF. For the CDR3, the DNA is TGTGCCAGCAGTTTATCCCTAATGATGGGAGGCTACACCTTC.